The 5 T cell receptor beta chains listed next were all sequenced from one sample in a study of blood T cell repertoires in COVID-19 (TCRdb year 2020). The method was the immunoSEQ multiplex PCR assay. TCRdb's version of the immuneACCESS table is confined to in-frame rearrangements and falls short of the full clone set. An unresolved V gene accounts for under half of the shortfall where checked; the remainder is of unknown origin. The table for this sample lists 200,000 to 250,000 clones; about 89% of them were counted only once. 6.5% of the sample lies in the top ten. The specimen was peripheral blood. Source of these receptors: a man aged 60 to 69 who had recovered from COVID-19.

V gene TRBV7-2 combines with J gene TRBJ1-2; 9 bases are shared with TRBD1. Losses at the gene ends were 5 bases for V and 6 bases for J; bases not matched to a gene: 10. From germline, CDR1 is SGHTA and CDR2 FQGNSA. This CDR3 region has 15 residues. The CDR3 region is CASSPDPGQGNGYTF. Here the CDR3 DNA reads TGTGCCAGCAGCCCCGACCCGGGACAGGGCAATGGCTACACCTTC.

J is TRBJ2-2 and V is TRBV7-6; D gene uncertain. Looked up from germline, CDR1 is SGHVS and CDR2 is FNYEAQ. The CDR3 extends over 15 amino acids. The V and J ends lost 7 bases and 2 bases respectively, with 14 bases between them. CDR3 coding DNA: TGTGCCAGCACCCCTAGGCTTTATAACACCGGGGAGCTGTTTTTT. Amino acid sequence: CASTPRLYNTGELFF.

This clone was observed a few times. The chain joins TRBV4-1 to TRBJ1-5, with D hard to call. The germline V gene has CDR1 MGHRA and CDR2 YSYEKL. Trimming removed 1 base at V and 5 bases at J, with 6 bases between. The CDR3 covers 13 residues. The CDR3 reads CASSQAVHQPQHF. CDR3 nucleotide sequence: TGCGCCAGCAGCCAAGCCGTCCATCAGCCCCAGCATTTT.

This clone was picked up one time. The chain has TRBV2 and TRBJ2-3, with 7 bases lining up with TRBD2. Germline V gene data show CDR1 as SNHLY and CDR2 as FYNNEI. There are 16 residues in the CDR3. The V and J ends lost 7 bases and 2 bases, in that order; junction bases with no gene match: 12. CDR3 sequence (DNA): TGTGCCAGCATTCGCCTCCCAGCGGGGTCCACAGATACGCAGTATTTT. Its translation: CASIRLPAGSTDTQYF.

The chain uses TRBV6-5 and TRBJ2-3; D gene uncertain. The CDR3 covers 11 residues. CDR1 and CDR2 from the germline V gene are MNHEY and SVGAGI. The V and J ends lost 10 bases and 7 bases respectively, with 12 bases between them. The CDR3, as DNA: TGTGCCACCGCTACGTTTAATACGCAGTATTTT. Translation: CATATFNTQYF.